The clone carrying this T cell receptor (beta chain) has at least ten counts. Its matching antigen is unknown. TCRdb re-derived calls from the RT-PCR reads in MiXCR, one entry per CDR3 protein. The repertoire has about 300,000 distinct CDR3 sequences, approximately 23% of them found once; the top ten carry 9% to 12%. This sample was included in a study of response to subunit inactivated influenza vaccine. Broader study findings: The study's authors posited that every seasonal influenza vaccination enlists few new T cells.

The germline V gene encodes CDR1 SGHTA and CDR2 FQGNSA. V shed 5 bases and J 1 base; nucleotides not matched to a gene: 1. The CDR3 length is 13 residues. The clonotype originates from a man between 45 and 75 years old who received an inactivated influenza vaccine. Sequencing used PBMCs from blood, obtained roughly 20 months after vaccination. The V call is TRBV7-2, the J call TRBJ1-1; 7 positions agree with TRBD1. For the CDR3, the DNA is TGTGCCAGCAGCCGGGACAGGAACACTGAAGCTTTCTTT. Translating it yields CASSRDRNTEAFF.